This entry is about one TCR beta chain. Clones were sequenced by immunoSEQ multiplex PCR, and TCRdb holds only the in-frame ones, with some missing. Here the sample spans more than 35,000 clones, 90% to 95% being singletons. These data come from a study of T cell changes during pregnancy in multiple sclerosis. The material sequenced was CD4+ T cells from peripheral blood mononuclear cells, taken in the second trimester of pregnancy. The TCR sequence derives from a female donor with multiple sclerosis, enrolled in a pregnancy study.

In DNA, the CDR3 is TGCGCCAGCAGCTTTTTTCCGGACAGACACACAGATACGCAGTATTTT. Amino acid sequence: CASSFFPDRHTDTQYF. V is TRBV5-1 and J is TRBJ2-3, with D tentatively TRBD1 (6 bases). The germline V gene encodes CDR1 SGHRS and CDR2 YFSETQ. V was cut by 2 bases and J by 2 bases, with 15 bases left in between. The CDR3 consists of 16 residues.